The 30 T cell receptor beta chains reported below all come from one sample, sequenced in a study of patients and donors after allogeneic stem cell transplantation. TCRdb processed the RT-PCR reads anew with MiXCR; each CDR3 protein has one entry. This sample has hundreds of thousands of distinct CDR3 sequences, with roughly 17% found just once. The sample taken for sequencing was blood, either unsorted or a sorted T cell fraction (not recorded which). The receptors derive from a human donor who was either an allogeneic HSCT recipient or a stem cell or donor lymphocyte infusion donor (not recorded which). It is not recorded whose cells these are; they may come from a transplant donor.

The rearrangement joins TRBV5-1 to TRBJ2-1; 11 nucleotides match TRBD2. Germline loops: CDR1 SGHRS, CDR2 YFSETQ. The CDR3 covers 16 residues. V lost 3 bases to trimming and J lost 5 bases; unmatched junction nucleotides: 7. The CDR3 DNA is TGCGCCAGCAGCTCACACGGGACTAGCGGTGACAATGAGCAGTTCTTC. Translated, it gives CASSSHGTSGDNEQFF.

This clonotype has a single count. The chain combines TRBV6-1 with TRBJ2-6; D remains unclear. Trimming cost V 8 bases and J 1 base, with 15 bases left between them. This CDR3 is 16 amino acids long. Germline V gene lookup returns CDR1 MNHNS and CDR2 SASEGT. The CDR3 region is CASGLAITSGANVLTF. DNA of the CDR3: TGTGCCAGCGGCCTGGCCATAACGTCTGGGGCCAACGTCCTGACTTTC.

This chain connects TRBV5-1 to TRBJ1-3; D perhaps matches TRBD1 (5 bases). Trimming took 3 bases from V and 0 from J, leaving 16 bases between them. The CDR3 is made up of 17 amino acids. Germline lookup yields CDR1 SGHRS and CDR2 YFSETQ. The CDR3 reads CASSWGVQGYSGNTIYF. The DNA for the CDR3 is TGCGCCAGCAGCTGGGGGGTCCAAGGATACTCTGGAAACACCATATATTTT.

The V call is TRBV4-1, the J call TRBJ1-6, with 10 bases matching TRBD1. CDR3 size: 19 residues. J was trimmed by 4 bases and V by 0 bases; bases with no gene match: 9. The V gene's germline CDR1 is MGHRA and CDR2 YSYEKL. CDR3 sequence (DNA): TGCGCCAGCAGCCAAGAAAAGTTGCCGGGACAGGGGTATAATTCACCCCTCCACTTT. This encodes CASSQEKLPGQGYNSPLHF.

CDR3 in amino acids: CASSEPDGCEQYF. The CDR3 DNA sequence: TGTGCCAGCAGTGAACCAGATGGATGCGAGCAGTACTTC. V gene TRBV6-1 combines with J gene TRBJ2-7; no clear D. Trimming stripped 2 bases from V and 6 bases from J, with 11 bases between. From germline, CDR1 is MNHNS and CDR2 SASEGT. CDR3 length equals 13 residues.

The CDR3 DNA is TGTGCCAGCAGTGACTCGATTTTGAGACTAATGCAAGAGACCCAGTACTTC. This codes for CASSDSILRLMQETQYF. The chain links TRBV6-4 to TRBJ2-5, with D tentatively TRBD2 (5 bases). CDR3 length: 17 residues. Trimming pared 0 bases from V and 2 bases from J, leaving 16 bases between. The germline gives CDR1 MRHNA, CDR2 SNTAGT.

This chain connects TRBV7-9 to TRBJ2-1; TRBD2 aligns across 7 bases. After removal of 1 base from V and 8 bases from J, the junction contained 2 bases not matched to a gene. Germline CDR1 reads SEHNR; CDR2 reads FQNEAQ (reference sequence). This CDR3 is 13 amino acids long. CDR3 in DNA: TGTGCCAGCAGCTTAGAAGGGAGGGATGAGCAGTTCTTC. Protein sequence: CASSLEGRDEQFF.

This clonotype has just a few counts. This chain connects TRBV11-1 to TRBJ2-3; the D is unclear. The germline V gene encodes CDR1 SGHAT and CDR2 FQDESV (reference sequence). There are 16 residues in the CDR3. The V end lost 4 bases, the J end lost 4 bases, and 18 bases lay between the germline ends. The DNA of the CDR3 is TGTGCCAGCAGCTCGGATACACGGATGGTAGCAGATACGCAGTATTTT. This sequence encodes CASSSDTRMVADTQYF.

This clonotype occurred many times. The chain joins TRBV7-6 to TRBJ2-7, with D unclear. Trimming cost V 1 base and J 4 bases, with 11 bases left between them. Germline assignment: CDR1 SGHVS and CDR2 FNYEAQ. This CDR3 region has 14 residues. CDR3: CASSLEARSYEQYF. The CDR3 DNA is TGTGCCAGCAGCTTAGAGGCCAGAAGTTACGAGCAGTACTTC.

The rearrangement links TRBV4-1 to TRBJ2-1; TRBD2 is a possible D gene (5 bases). Germline V gene sequence: CDR1 MGHRA, CDR2 YSYEKL. The CDR3 consists of 17 residues. Trimming pared 3 bases from V and 8 bases from J, leaving 23 bases between. CDR3 protein: CASSHCGPEKFGDEQFF. CDR3 DNA: TGCGCCAGCAGCCATTGCGGGCCGGAGAAATTTGGCGATGAGCAGTTCTTC.

The rearrangement links TRBV7-2 to TRBJ2-1; 8 nucleotides match TRBD1. The germline gives CDR1 SGHTA, CDR2 FQGNSA. The V and J ends lost 5 bases and 7 bases, in that order; junction bases with no gene match: 7. The CDR3 runs 14 residues. The CDR3 DNA reads TGTGCCAGCAGCCCACGGACAGGGAAGAATGAGCAGTTCTTC. Protein: CASSPRTGKNEQFF. Looking up the rest from reference TRBV7-2 and TRBJ2-1 gives the full variable domain: GAGVSQSPSNKVTEKGKDVELRCDPISGHTALYWYRQSLGQGLEFLIYFQGNSAPDKSGLPSDRFSAERTGGSVSTLTIQRTQQEDSAVYLCASSPRTGKNEQFFGPGTRLTVL.

The table lists this clonotype with a few counts. The chain recombines TRBV12-3 or TRBV12-4 with TRBJ1-2, with D possibly matching TRBD1 (5 bases). V was shortened by 4 bases and J by 8 bases, with 17 bases between the two germline ends. CDR3 length: 14 amino acids. The CDR3 spells CASSSAFRVIGYTF. In DNA, the CDR3 is TGTGCCAGCAGTTCAGCATTCAGGGTTATAGGCTACACCTTC.

This clonotype showed up just a few times. V usage is TRBV7-9 and J usage is TRBJ2-1, with a weak D call TRBD2 (6 bases). The CDR3 is 16 amino acids. V was clipped by 4 bases and J by 6 bases, with 19 bases between them. In germline, CDR1 is SEHNR, CDR2 FQNEAQ (reference sequence). In DNA, the CDR3 is TGTGCCAGCAGCTCCCGCCGACTAGGAGGCTCCAATGAGCAGTTCTTC. It translates to CASSSRRLGGSNEQFF.

This clonotype was seen a few times. The V and J genes are TRBV25-1 and TRBJ1-1, with a tentative D call TRBD1 (5 bases). The V gene's germline CDR1 is MGHDK and CDR2 SYGVNS. The CDR3 is 16 residues long. Trimming removed 5 bases at V and 1 base at J, with 17 bases between. For the CDR3, the DNA is TGTGCCAGCAGTCCCCCCCTAGCGACAGCGAACACTGAAGCTTTCTTT. This codes for CASSPPLATANTEAFF.

The V call is TRBV19, the J call TRBJ2-1; 8 positions agree with TRBD2. In germline, CDR1 is LNHDA, CDR2 SQIVND (reference sequence). Losses at the gene ends were 7 bases for V and 3 bases for J; bases not matched to a gene: 2. CDR3 length: 13 residues. The CDR3: CASMAGGYNEQFF. The CDR3, as DNA: TGTGCCAGTATGGCGGGGGGCTACAATGAGCAGTTCTTC. Looking up the rest from reference TRBV19 and TRBJ2-1 gives the full variable domain: DGGITQSPKYLFRKEGQNVTLSCEQNLNHDAMYWYRQDPGQGLRLIYYSQIVNDFQKGDIAEGYSVSREKKESFPLTVTSAQKNPTAFYLCASMAGGYNEQFFGPGTRLTVL.

This clonotype was seen a few times. The V call is TRBV5-6, the J call TRBJ2-7; possible D gene TRBD1, 6 bases. Between the trimmed V and J ends, which lost 0 bases and 7 bases, there was a span of 20 bases. Germline lookup yields CDR1 SGHDT and CDR2 YYEEEE. CDR3 length: 16 amino acids. The CDR3 DNA sequence: TGTGCCAGCAGCTTGGGTCGAGCGGACAGAGCTCGGGAGCAGTACTTC. Translation gives CASSLGRADRAREQYF.

A few counts support this clonotype. The rearrangement joins TRBV6-2 or TRBV6-3 to TRBJ2-5; 7 positions match TRBD2. CDR3 size: 13 residues. J gave up 6 bases and V 10 bases, and 11 bases lay outside the gene matches. In germline, CDR1 is MNHEY, CDR2 SVGEGT. CDR3 region: CATSNGGLKTQYF. The CDR3 nucleotides are TGTGCCACCTCTAACGGGGGGTTGAAGACCCAGTACTTC.

The genes are TRBV7-2 and TRBJ2-5; unclear D gene. The length of the CDR3 is 13 residues. V was shortened by 2 bases and J by 4 bases, with 8 bases between the two germline ends. Germline V lookup: CDR1 SGHTA, CDR2 FQGNSA. CDR3 region: CASSLKFGETQYF. The DNA of the CDR3 is TGTGCCAGCAGCTTAAAGTTCGGAGAGACCCAGTACTTC.

In its sample, this clonotype was seen a few times. This sequence joins TRBV12-3 or TRBV12-4 and TRBJ2-7; perhaps TRBD2 as D (5 bases). V lost 6 bases and J 7 bases, leaving 13 bases between the germline ends. CDR3 length: 12 residues. CDR3 protein: CASSYASGEQYF. CDR3 coding DNA: TGTGCCAGCAGCTACGCGTCGGGGGAGCAGTACTTC.

This clonotype was seen a few times. The chain combines TRBV4-2 with TRBJ2-5; weak D call: TRBD1 (7 bases). The V gene's germline CDR1 is LGHNA and CDR2 YNFKEQ. CDR3 length: 14 amino acids. Trimming stripped 4 bases from V and 5 bases from J, with 14 bases between. The CDR3 here is CASSPTTGRETQYF. The DNA of the CDR3 is TGTGCCAGCAGCCCGACGACAGGGAGGGAGACCCAGTACTTC.

This clonotype appeared a few times. The chain joins TRBV7-9 to TRBJ2-7; TRBD1 matches 8 bases. Germline CDR1 is SEHNR and CDR2 is FQNEAQ (reference sequence). The J segment lost 6 bases and the V segment lost 5 bases, leaving 6 bases of the junction unmatched. The CDR3 loop spans 13 amino acids. CDR3: CASSVGQGSEQYF. The CDR3 DNA is TGTGCCAGCAGCGTCGGACAGGGTTCCGAGCAGTACTTC.

This clonotype was found a few times. This chain connects TRBV7-8 to TRBJ2-1; 10 bases match TRBD2. The germline CDR1 and CDR2 sequences are SGHVS and FQNEAQ. The CDR3 has 15 amino acids. After removal of 1 base from V and 7 bases from J, the junction contained 4 bases not matched to a gene. CDR3 nucleotide sequence: TGTGCCAGCAGCTTAGGTTCTAGCGGGAGTAATGAGCAGTTCTTC. It codes for CASSLGSSGSNEQFF.

This clonotype has just a few counts. This rearrangement joins TRBV15 to TRBJ1-1; D is unresolved. The CDR3 is made up of 15 amino acids. Trimming shortened V by 0 bases and J by 5 bases, and 13 bases separated the two germline ends. Germline-derived CDR1 and CDR2 are LNHNV and YYDKDF (reference sequence). For the CDR3, the DNA is TGTGCCACCAGCAGAGATACCGCCCCCAGGACTGAAGCTTTCTTT. Its protein is CATSRDTAPRTEAFF.

This clonotype was picked up many times. The V gene is TRBV10-3, the J gene TRBJ2-5, with unresolved D. V was pared by 6 bases and J by 0 bases, with 2 bases between. The CDR3 has 11 residues. From germline, CDR1 is ENHRY and CDR2 SYGVKD. The CDR3 DNA follows: TGTGCCATCAGCAACCAAGAGACCCAGTACTTC. It yields the protein CAISNQETQYF.

The V gene is TRBV20-1, the J gene TRBJ2-7, with TRBD1 matching over 9 bases. With V trimmed by 4 bases and J by 7 bases, 17 bases remained unmatched. The CDR3 spans 16 residues. From germline, CDR1 is DFQATT and CDR2 SNEGSKA (reference sequence). The DNA for the CDR3 is TGCAGTGCTACCCGAACCGGGACAGGGAAAAAGTGGGAGCAGTACTTC. This sequence encodes CSATRTGTGKKWEQYF.

This clonotype was seen only a few times. The J gene is TRBJ2-7, the V gene TRBV11-2, with 7 bases that match TRBD2. Germline loops: CDR1 SGHAT, CDR2 FQNNGV. V dropped 1 base and J dropped 0; count of bases not matched to a gene: 6. This CDR3 is 16 amino acids long. The CDR3: CASSLGRLAASYEQYF. CDR3 sequence (DNA): TGTGCCAGCAGCTTAGGGCGTCTAGCGGCCTCCTACGAGCAGTACTTC.

This clonotype was found many times. The rearrangement links TRBV29-1 to TRBJ2-7; D is uncertain. The CDR3 runs to 14 residues. The ends were cut back, 6 bases at V and 3 bases at J, with 18 bases in the middle. Germline CDR1 reads SQVTM; CDR2 reads ANQGSEA. The CDR3, as DNA: TGCAGCGTACGGGTGGTGGGAAAACTCTACGAGCAGTACTTC. This codes for CSVRVVGKLYEQYF.

The J gene is TRBJ2-3, the V gene TRBV20-1; either TRBD1 or TRBD2 may fit D (5 bases each). CDR3 length: 15 residues. V shed 6 bases and J shed 5 bases, with 21 bases lying between them. CDR1 DFQATT and CDR2 SNEGSKA come from the germline V gene (reference sequence). This CDR3 reads CSADDGTTKGDTQYF. The CDR3 nucleotides are TGCAGTGCGGACGACGGGACCACGAAGGGAGATACGCAGTATTTT.

This clonotype was seen only a few times. The J gene is TRBJ2-7, the V gene TRBV5-1; 12 bases agree with TRBD2. Trimming removed 2 bases from V and 5 bases from J; junction bases left unmatched: 5. This CDR3 region has 15 residues. The germline gives CDR1 SGHRS, CDR2 YFSETQ. DNA of the CDR3: TGCGCCAGCAGCTTCTCGACTAGCGGGAGCAACGAGCAGTACTTC. Amino acids: CASSFSTSGSNEQYF.

V usage is TRBV5-1 and J usage is TRBJ2-5; 9 bases match TRBD2. Germline CDR1 reads SGHRS; CDR2 reads YFSETQ. V lost 4 bases to trimming and J lost 5 bases; unmatched junction nucleotides: 3. CDR3 length equals 13 residues. CDR3 sequence reads: CASSAGGHETQYF. In DNA, the CDR3 is TGCGCCAGCAGCGCGGGGGGGCATGAGACCCAGTACTTC.